Below, one T cell receptor (beta chain) is given with its context. The patients had localized lung adenocarcinoma, a non-small cell subtype. This specimen comes from a study of CD4 and CD8 cells across lung adenocarcinoma regions. V was clipped by 6 bases and J by 3 bases, with 15 bases between them. The CDR3 covers 15 residues. CDR1 MNHEY and CDR2 SMNVEV come from the germline V gene (reference sequence). TCRdb analysed the PCR reads with MiXCR anew, one entry per CDR3 protein. This table has 9,500 to 11,000 distinct CDR3 sequences, around half appearing once. The material sequenced was CD4+ T cells from the center of a lung tumor. The chain has TRBV27 and TRBJ2-1; perhaps D is TRBD1 or TRBD2 (5 bases each). The TCR was taken from a male donor with lung adenocarcinoma. The CD4 and CD8 labels of this study may be unreliable. CDR3 nucleotide sequence: TGTGCCAGCAGGACCTTTGAGGGGCTCTACAATGAGCAGTTCTTC. Translating gives CASRTFEGLYNEQFF.